A selection of T cell receptor beta chains follows, all from one sample in a study of cytomegalovirus exposure and HLA in healthy donors. Measured with immunoSEQ multiplex PCR; TCRdb has only the in-frame clones, and not every one. The sample holds approximately 300,000 clones; approximately 86% are singletons and the top ten take 1% to 1.5%. The sample was PBMCs. All receptors come from a woman younger than 45 in good health and CMV-seropositive. Each CDR3 is given with its conserved first and last residue. The order of the fields is V gene, D gene, clone size, J gene, CDR3 DNA, CDR3 protein. D genes are given only for firm matches. Expanded clones are given a class, and other clones once, few, many or no size at all.

V gene: TRBV11-3; D gene: -; clone size: -; J gene: TRBJ2-7; CDR3 DNA: TGTGCCAGCAGCTTAGGCGACAGCTACGAGCAGTACTTC; CDR3 protein: CASSLGDSYEQYF
V gene: TRBV29-1; D gene: -; clone size: -; J gene: TRBJ1-1; CDR3 DNA: TGCAGCGTTGGGAGAGGGACCCTAATGAACACTGAAGCTTTCTTT; CDR3 protein: CSVGRGTLMNTEAFF
V gene: TRBV5-1; D gene: TRBD2; clone size: once; J gene: TRBJ2-1; CDR3 DNA: TGCGCCAGCAGTAAGGCGGGGGGCCCGCTTTACAATGAGCAGTTCTTC; CDR3 protein: CASSKAGGPLYNEQFF
V gene: TRBV28; D gene: -; clone size: few; J gene: TRBJ2-2; CDR3 DNA: TGTGCCAGCAGTTTAATTATCGGGGAGCTGTTTTTT; CDR3 protein: CASSLIIGELFF
V gene: TRBV6-4; D gene: TRBD1; clone size: -; J gene: TRBJ1-5; CDR3 DNA: TGTGCCAGCAGGCCGGGACAGGGGAATAATTATAGCAATCAGCCCCAGCATTTT; CDR3 protein: CASRPGQGNNYSNQPQHF
V gene: TRBV10-3; D gene: -; clone size: few; J gene: TRBJ1-2; CDR3 DNA: TGTGCCATCAGTGACAGTCACTACACCTTC; CDR3 protein: CAISDSHYTF
V gene: TRBV4-1; D gene: -; clone size: -; J gene: TRBJ2-3; CDR3 DNA: TGCGCCAGCAGCCCTACGATTCGATCCAGCACAGATACGCAGTATTTT; CDR3 protein: CASSPTIRSSTDTQYF
V gene: TRBV6-1; D gene: -; clone size: -; J gene: TRBJ1-2; CDR3 DNA: TGTGCCAGCAGTGAAGCCCCCCAGCCCGCTCAAGCCTTC; CDR3 protein: CASSEAPQPAQAF
V gene: TRBV29-1; D gene: -; clone size: -; J gene: TRBJ2-7; CDR3 DNA: TGCAGCGTTATTATGGGAATAGCCTCCTACGAGCAGTACTTC; CDR3 protein: CSVIMGIASYEQYF
V gene: TRBV28; D gene: TRBD2; clone size: few; J gene: TRBJ2-1; CDR3 DNA: TGTGCCAGCAGTTTATCCCGGGGACTAGCTGGCAATGAGCAGTTCTTC; CDR3 protein: CASSLSRGLAGNEQFF
V gene: TRBV10-2; D gene: TRBD1; clone size: -; J gene: TRBJ2-3; CDR3 DNA: TGCGCCAGCAGGACAGGGGTCACAGATACGCAGTATTTT; CDR3 protein: CASRTGVTDTQYF
V gene: TRBV6-6; D gene: -; clone size: -; J gene: TRBJ2-5; CDR3 DNA: TGTGCCAGCACTGGAAAAGAGACCCAGTACTTC; CDR3 protein: CASTGKETQYF
V gene: TRBV11-3; D gene: -; clone size: -; J gene: TRBJ2-1; CDR3 DNA: TGTGCCAGCAGCTTAAGGTCGGTGGATGAGCAGTTCTTC; CDR3 protein: CASSLRSVDEQFF
V gene: TRBV30; D gene: -; clone size: -; J gene: TRBJ1-5; CDR3 DNA: TGTGCCTGGACAGGTTCGGGTAATAGCAATCAGCCCCAGCATTTT; CDR3 protein: CAWTGSGNSNQPQHF
V gene: TRBV5-5; D gene: TRBD1; clone size: -; J gene: TRBJ1-3; CDR3 DNA: TGTGCCAGCGCCGGACAGGGGTTCGGAAACACCATATATTTT; CDR3 protein: CASAGQGFGNTIYF
V gene: TRBV28; D gene: -; clone size: -; J gene: TRBJ2-2; CDR3 DNA: TGTGCCAGCAAAGCGGGCTGGAACACCGGGGAGCTGTTTTTT; CDR3 protein: CASKAGWNTGELFF
V gene: TRBV6-5; D gene: -; clone size: few; J gene: TRBJ1-1; CDR3 DNA: TGTGCCAGCAGCCGCCAAGGGTGGATGAGCACTGAAGCTTTCTTT; CDR3 protein: CASSRQGWMSTEAFF
V gene: TRBV7-2; D gene: TRBD2; clone size: -; J gene: TRBJ2-1; CDR3 DNA: TGTGCCAGCCTTTTCGGCGGGAGCTCCTACAATGAGCAGTTCTTC; CDR3 protein: CASLFGGSSYNEQFF
V gene: TRBV6-1; D gene: -; clone size: -; J gene: TRBJ2-1; CDR3 DNA: TGTGCCAGCAGTGGCCTCTTCCCATCCTACAATGAGCAGTTCTTC; CDR3 protein: CASSGLFPSYNEQFF
V gene: TRBV2; D gene: TRBD2; clone size: -; J gene: TRBJ2-5; CDR3 DNA: TGTGCCAGCAGTGATAGCCTAGCGGGTCAAGAGACCCAGTACTTC; CDR3 protein: CASSDSLAGQETQYF
V gene: TRBV19; D gene: TRBD2; clone size: -; J gene: TRBJ2-3; CDR3 DNA: TGTGCCAGTAGTATTACCGCGGGGGTGACTACAGATACGCAGTATTTT; CDR3 protein: CASSITAGVTTDTQYF
V gene: TRBV4-1; D gene: -; clone size: -; J gene: TRBJ2-3; CDR3 DNA: TGCGCTCCCCAGCCCCAGGACACAGATACGCAGTATTTT; CDR3 protein: CAPQPQDTDTQYF
V gene: TRBV4-1; D gene: TRBD1; clone size: -; J gene: TRBJ1-1; CDR3 DNA: TGCGCCAGCAGCCAAGTTAGATCCGGGACAGGAGACACTGAAGCTTTCTTT; CDR3 protein: CASSQVRSGTGDTEAFF
V gene: TRBV4-3; D gene: TRBD2; clone size: -; J gene: TRBJ2-7; CDR3 DNA: TGCGCCAGCAGCCAAAAGCCCGGACTAGCGGGTAACTACGAGCAGTACTTC; CDR3 protein: CASSQKPGLAGNYEQYF
V gene: TRBV6-1; D gene: TRBD2; clone size: -; J gene: TRBJ2-5; CDR3 DNA: TGTGCCAGCAGTGTGATGCCGTTGGGGGGGGAGACCCAGTACTTC; CDR3 protein: CASSVMPLGGETQYF
V gene: TRBV5-1; D gene: -; clone size: -; J gene: TRBJ2-3; CDR3 DNA: TGCGCCAGCAGCTTGGGGCAGGACACAGATACGCAGTATTTT; CDR3 protein: CASSLGQDTDTQYF
V gene: TRBV4-2; D gene: TRBD2; clone size: -; J gene: TRBJ2-7; CDR3 DNA: TGTGCCAGCAGCCAAGAAGGAGGTAGCGGGGGAGGGTACGAGCAGTACTTC; CDR3 protein: CASSQEGGSGGGYEQYF
V gene: TRBV6-1; D gene: -; clone size: -; J gene: TRBJ2-7; CDR3 DNA: TGTGCCAGCAGTGAAGGTCCAGGGTCCTACGAGCAGTACTTC; CDR3 protein: CASSEGPGSYEQYF
V gene: TRBV28; D gene: TRBD1; clone size: -; J gene: TRBJ2-7; CDR3 DNA: TGTGCCAGCAGCAGAGACAGGGTGGGTGAGCAGTACTTC; CDR3 protein: CASSRDRVGEQYF
V gene: TRBV6-1; D gene: TRBD2; clone size: -; J gene: TRBJ2-7; CDR3 DNA: TGTGCCAGCAGTGAAGTGGGACTAGCGGTCCATGGGGACTACGAGCAGTACTTC; CDR3 protein: CASSEVGLAVHGDYEQYF
V gene: TRBV7-8; D gene: TRBD2; clone size: once; J gene: TRBJ2-7; CDR3 DNA: TGTGCCAGCAGCTGGACTAGCGGGACTTACGAGCAGTACTTC; CDR3 protein: CASSWTSGTYEQYF
V gene: TRBV5-1; D gene: -; clone size: -; J gene: TRBJ2-1; CDR3 DNA: TGCGCCAGCAGCGTATCATGGGAGACGGTGAATGGGTACAATGAGCAGTTCTTC; CDR3 protein: CASSVSWETVNGYNEQFF
V gene: TRBV5-1; D gene: -; clone size: -; J gene: TRBJ1-3; CDR3 DNA: TGCGCCAGCAGCAGGGACGGCTCTGGAAACACCATATATTTT; CDR3 protein: CASSRDGSGNTIYF
V gene: TRBV6-5; D gene: TRBD2; clone size: -; J gene: TRBJ2-7; CDR3 DNA: TGTGCCAGCGTCGGGGGGGGCTACGAGCAGTACTTC; CDR3 protein: CASVGGGYEQYF
V gene: TRBV11-2; D gene: TRBD2; clone size: -; J gene: TRBJ2-3; CDR3 DNA: TGTGCCAGCAGCTTAGAACTAGCGGGGATCACAGATACGCAGTATTTT; CDR3 protein: CASSLELAGITDTQYF
V gene: TRBV6-4; D gene: -; clone size: -; J gene: TRBJ2-3; CDR3 DNA: TGTGCCAGCAGTGAATTGGGCAGGAGCACAGATACGCAGTATTTT; CDR3 protein: CASSELGRSTDTQYF
V gene: TRBV27; D gene: -; clone size: -; J gene: TRBJ2-6; CDR3 DNA: TGTGCCAGCAGTTTACTTTCTGGGGCCAACGTCCTGACTTTC; CDR3 protein: CASSLLSGANVLTF